By sample share, the clone carrying this T cell receptor (beta chain) is medium-sized. TCRdb re-analysed the reads in MiXCR, keeping a single row per CDR3 protein. The top ten clones hold about 12% of a sample with 1,500 to 2,000 distinct CDR3 sequences, approximately 8% of them seen once. Unmatched junction bases numbered 11, after V lost 5 bases and J lost 3 bases. Germline CDR1 is GTSNPN and CDR2 is SVGIG (reference sequence). The CDR3 length is 15 residues. The sequenced sample consisted of CD4+ T cells from peripheral blood. V and J are TRBV30 and TRBJ2-7; 9 positions match TRBD1. The sequence was obtained from a human donor with rheumatoid arthritis. The CDR3 sequence: CAWGRPGQGYYEQYF. As DNA, the CDR3 is TGTGCCTGGGGTAGACCGGGACAGGGTTACTACGAGCAGTACTTC.